Listed here are 6 T cell receptor beta chains from one sample, sequenced in a study of Graves' ophthalmopathy and Graves' hyperthyroidism. RNA transcripts yielded amplified TCR beta CDR3 regions. The authors performed first-round RT-PCR with HTBI primers and then a second-round multiplex PCR. TCRdb reprocessed the multiplex PCR reads via MiXCR and lists one record per CDR3 protein. The sample records about 390,000 distinct CDR3 sequences, about a sixth being singletons. Sequences were obtained from peripheral blood. Source of these receptors: an adult woman with stable Graves' hyperthyroidism.

This clonotype showed up many times. This rearrangement joins TRBV29-1 to TRBJ2-7, with D perhaps assigned TRBD1 or TRBD2 (5 bases each). V was shortened by 0 bases and J by 5 bases, with 11 bases between the two germline ends. CDR3 size: 13 residues. In germline, CDR1 is SQVTM, CDR2 ANQGSEA. The CDR3 bases are TGCAGCGTTGAAGAGGGACGGGGAGACGAGCAGTACTTC. It codes for CSVEEGRGDEQYF.

This clonotype occurred many times. This CDR3 reads CASSRTLGANTEAFF. The DNA for the CDR3 is TGTGCCAGCAGCCGTACCCTTGGGGCGAACACTGAAGCTTTCTTT. This rearrangement joins TRBV12-3 or TRBV12-4 to TRBJ1-1, with a weak D call TRBD1 (5 bases). V gave up 6 bases and J gave up 1 base, with 15 bases separating them. The CDR3 is 15 amino acids.

This clonotype was recorded many times. The chain is built from TRBV19 and TRBJ1-3; 7 bases fit TRBD1. Germline CDR1 reads LNHDA; CDR2 reads SQIVND (reference sequence). The V gene end was trimmed by 8 bases and the J gene end by 2 bases; junction bases not matched to a gene: 18. This CDR3 has 18 residues. This chain's CDR3 is CASRPRGTAPDAGNTIYF. DNA for the CDR3: TGTGCCAGTCGGCCTCGCGGGACAGCCCCCGACGCTGGAAACACCATATATTTT. Full variable domain (remainder filled in from reference TRBV19 and TRBJ1-3): DGGITQSPKYLFRKEGQNVTLSCEQNLNHDAMYWYRQDPGQGLRLIYYSQIVNDFQKGDIAEGYSVSREKKESFPLTVTSAQKNPTAFYLCASRPRGTAPDAGNTIYFGEGSWLTVV.

This clonotype occurred many times. Here the CDR3 DNA reads TGTGCCAGCGGGGGACTCAATCAGCCCCAGCATTTT. It specifies CASGGLNQPQHF. The V and J genes are TRBV15 and TRBJ1-5; D possibly corresponds to TRBD1 (5 bases). Between the trimmed V and J ends, which lost 10 bases and 3 bases, there was a span of 10 bases. In germline, CDR1 is LNHNV, CDR2 YYDKDF (reference sequence). The CDR3 contains 12 residues.

This clonotype was found many times. The chain is built from TRBV7-8 and TRBJ2-5, with TRBD1 identical over 9 bases. Germline V CDR1 and CDR2: SGHVS, FQNEAQ. The CDR3 totals 16 residues. Trimming took 5 bases from V and 3 from J; bases not matched to a gene: 10. CDR3 DNA sequence: TGTGCCAGCAGCCCGGGGACAGGGTTTTTGGAAGAGACCCAGTACTTC. Its translation is CASSPGTGFLEETQYF. Complete variable domain (other parts from reference TRBV7-8 and TRBJ2-5): GAGVSQSPRYKVAKRGQDVALRCDPISGHVSLFWYQQALGQGPEFLTYFQNEAQLDKSGLPSDRFFAERPEGSVSTLKIQRTQQEDSAVYLCASSPGTGFLEETQYFGPGTRLLVL.

In this sample, this clonotype turned up a few times. A much larger clone differs by one base, so this may be a read error. CDR3 sequence reads: CASTRFGASRSSETQYF. The CDR3 DNA reads TGTGCCAGCACCCGTTTCGGGGCTAGCAGGAGTTCAGAGACCCAGTACTTC. V usage is TRBV28 and J usage is TRBJ2-5, with D perhaps matching TRBD1 or TRBD2 (5 bases each). The CDR3 is 17 residues long. The V gene lost 7 bases and the J gene lost 4 bases, with 25 bases spanning the gap. Germline V gene data show CDR1 as MDHEN and CDR2 as SYDVKM.